These 5 T cell receptor beta chains originate from one sample sequenced in a study of T cell responses to AZD1222 COVID-19 vaccine. Generated by immunoSEQ multiplex PCR, the TCRdb table keeps only in-frame clones and is missing some. This sample has 150,000 to 200,000 clones, with approximately 86% found just once. This specimen was peripheral blood, taken 28 days after the second AZD1222 dose. The receptors were gathered from an adult who received the AZD1222 COVID-19 vaccine.

The V gene is TRBV10-3, the J gene TRBJ1-1; D gene uncertain. Between the trimmed V and J ends, which lost 1 base and 1 base, there was a span of 7 bases. Germline CDR1 ENHRY, CDR2 SYGVKD. The CDR3 consists of 14 residues. DNA of the CDR3: TGTGCCATCAGTGAGTACCCTCGGAACACTGAAGCTTTCTTT. Amino acids: CAISEYPRNTEAFF.

The chain recombines TRBV7-2 with TRBJ2-7, with D unresolved. V lost 5 bases and J lost 3, with 17 bases in between. Germline CDR1 is SGHTA and CDR2 is FQGNSA. The CDR3 is 15 residues long. The chain's CDR3 is CASSPGGRRNYEQYF. DNA for the CDR3: TGTGCCAGCAGCCCTGGTGGCAGGCGAAACTACGAGCAGTACTTC.

The chain employs TRBV5-4 and TRBJ1-2; 9 positions agree with TRBD1. The CDR3 has 15 residues. Trimming removed 3 bases from V and 4 bases from J; junction bases left unmatched: 7. Germline assignment: CDR1 SGHNT and CDR2 YYREEE (reference sequence). CDR3 sequence reads: CASSSGQGGIYGYTF. The CDR3 bases are TGTGCCAGCAGCTCGGGACAGGGTGGAATCTATGGCTACACCTTC.

The chain is built from TRBV6-2 or TRBV6-3 and TRBJ1-2; 8 bases map to TRBD1. The germline V gene has CDR1 MNHEY and CDR2 SVGEGT. The J segment lost 12 bases and the V segment lost 5 bases, leaving 8 bases of the junction unmatched. The CDR3 covers 12 residues. CDR3 sequence: CASSKPDRVHTF. CDR3 sequence (DNA): TGTGCCAGCAGTAAACCGGACAGGGTCCACACCTTC.

The gene calls are TRBV7-8 and TRBJ2-2; D ambiguous. There are 16 residues in the CDR3. CDR1 and CDR2 (germline): SGHVS, FQNEAQ. V gave up 7 bases and J gave up 1 base, with 16 bases separating them. The CDR3 DNA reads TGTGCCAGCACCCCCCGCGCCGCGGTGAACACCGGGGAGCTGTTTTTT. Translating gives CASTPRAAVNTGELFF.